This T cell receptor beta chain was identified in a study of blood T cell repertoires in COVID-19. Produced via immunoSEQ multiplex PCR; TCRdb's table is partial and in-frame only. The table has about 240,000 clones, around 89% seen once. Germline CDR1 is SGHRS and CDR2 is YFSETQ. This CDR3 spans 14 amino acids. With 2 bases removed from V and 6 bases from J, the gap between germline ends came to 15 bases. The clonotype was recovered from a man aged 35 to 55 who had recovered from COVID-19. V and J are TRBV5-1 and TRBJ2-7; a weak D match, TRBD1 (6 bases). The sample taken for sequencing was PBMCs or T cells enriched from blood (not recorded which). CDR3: CASSLQGNWGEQYF. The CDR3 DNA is TGCGCCAGCAGCTTACAGGGAAATTGGGGCGAGCAGTACTTC. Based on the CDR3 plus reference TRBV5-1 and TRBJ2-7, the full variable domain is KAGVTQTPRYLIKTRGQQVTLSCSPISGHRSVSWYQQTPGQGLQFLFEYFSETQRNKGNFPGRFSGRQFSNSRSEMNVSTLELGDSALYLCASSLQGNWGEQYFGPGTRLTVT.